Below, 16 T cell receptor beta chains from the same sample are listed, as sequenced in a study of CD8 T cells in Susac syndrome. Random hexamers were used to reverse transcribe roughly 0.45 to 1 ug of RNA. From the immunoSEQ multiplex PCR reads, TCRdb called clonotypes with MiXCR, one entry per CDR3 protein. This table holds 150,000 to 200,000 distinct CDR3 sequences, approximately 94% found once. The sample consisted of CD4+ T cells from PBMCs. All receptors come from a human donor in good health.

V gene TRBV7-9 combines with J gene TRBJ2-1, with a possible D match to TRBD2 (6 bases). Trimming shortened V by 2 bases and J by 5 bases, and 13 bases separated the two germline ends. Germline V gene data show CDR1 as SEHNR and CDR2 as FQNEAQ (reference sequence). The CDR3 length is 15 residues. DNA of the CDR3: TGTGCCAGCAGCTTAATGAGACTAGAACACAATGAGCAGTTCTTC. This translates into CASSLMRLEHNEQFF.

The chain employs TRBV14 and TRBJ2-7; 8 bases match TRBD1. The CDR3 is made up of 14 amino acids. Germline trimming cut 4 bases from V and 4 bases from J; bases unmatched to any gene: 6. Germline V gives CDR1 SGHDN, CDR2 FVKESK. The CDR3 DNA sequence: TGTGCCAGCAGCCCGACAGGGGTAGGTTACGAGCAGTACTTC. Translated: CASSPTGVGYEQYF.

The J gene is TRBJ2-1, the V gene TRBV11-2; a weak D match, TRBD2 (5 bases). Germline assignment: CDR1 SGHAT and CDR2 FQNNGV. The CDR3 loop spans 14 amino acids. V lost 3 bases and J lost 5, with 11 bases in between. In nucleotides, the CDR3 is TGTGCCAGCAGCTTTTTGGTGGGAGACAATGAGCAGTTCTTC. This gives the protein CASSFLVGDNEQFF.

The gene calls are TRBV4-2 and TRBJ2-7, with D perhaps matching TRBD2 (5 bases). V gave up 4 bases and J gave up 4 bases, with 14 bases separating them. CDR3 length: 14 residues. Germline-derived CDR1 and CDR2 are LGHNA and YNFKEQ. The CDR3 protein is CASSPGSTAYEQYF. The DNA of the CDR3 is TGTGCCAGCAGCCCTGGGAGTACCGCGTACGAGCAGTACTTC.

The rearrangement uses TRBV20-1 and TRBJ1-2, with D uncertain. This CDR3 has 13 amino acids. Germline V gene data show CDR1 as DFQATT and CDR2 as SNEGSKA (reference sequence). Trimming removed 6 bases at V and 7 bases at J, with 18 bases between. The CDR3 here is CSAPSGAEFGYTF. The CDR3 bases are TGCAGTGCCCCCAGTGGCGCAGAATTTGGCTACACCTTC.

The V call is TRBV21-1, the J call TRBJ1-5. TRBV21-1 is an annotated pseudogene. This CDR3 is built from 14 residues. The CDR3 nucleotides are TGTGCCAGCAGCAAAGAAAGAGTTTATCAGCCCCAGCATTTT. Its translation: CASSKERVYQPQHF.

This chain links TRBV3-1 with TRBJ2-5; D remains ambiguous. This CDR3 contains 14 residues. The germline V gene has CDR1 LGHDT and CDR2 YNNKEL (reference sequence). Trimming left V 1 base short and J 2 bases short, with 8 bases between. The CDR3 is CASSQVSRQETQYF. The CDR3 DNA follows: TGTGCCAGCAGCCAAGTTAGCAGGCAAGAGACCCAGTACTTC.

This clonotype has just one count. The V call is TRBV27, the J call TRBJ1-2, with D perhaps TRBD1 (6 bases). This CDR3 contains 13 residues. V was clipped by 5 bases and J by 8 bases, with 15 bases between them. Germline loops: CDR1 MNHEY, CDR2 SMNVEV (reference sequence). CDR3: CASSGQPTGGYTF. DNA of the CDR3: TGTGCCAGCAGTGGACAGCCTACGGGGGGCTACACCTTC.

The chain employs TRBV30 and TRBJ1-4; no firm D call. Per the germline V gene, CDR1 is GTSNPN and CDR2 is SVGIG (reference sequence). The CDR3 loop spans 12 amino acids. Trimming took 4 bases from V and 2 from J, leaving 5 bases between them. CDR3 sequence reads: CAWTRTNEKLFF. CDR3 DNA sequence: TGTGCCTGGACCAGGACTAATGAAAAACTGTTTTTT.

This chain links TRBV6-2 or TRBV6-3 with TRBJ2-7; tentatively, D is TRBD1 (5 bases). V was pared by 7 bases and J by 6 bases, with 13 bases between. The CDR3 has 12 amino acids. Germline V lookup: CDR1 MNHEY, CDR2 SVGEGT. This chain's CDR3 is CASTSHDSEQYF. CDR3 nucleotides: TGTGCCAGCACAAGCCACGACAGCGAGCAGTACTTC.

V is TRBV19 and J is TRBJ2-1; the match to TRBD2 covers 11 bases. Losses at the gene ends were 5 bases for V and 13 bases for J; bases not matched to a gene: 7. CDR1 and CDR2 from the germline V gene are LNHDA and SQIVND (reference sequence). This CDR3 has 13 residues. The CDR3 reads CASSELAGVSQFF. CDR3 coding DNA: TGTGCCAGTAGTGAACTAGCGGGAGTATCCCAGTTCTTC. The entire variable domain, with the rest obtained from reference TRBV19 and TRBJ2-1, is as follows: DGGITQSPKYLFRKEGQNVTLSCEQNLNHDAMYWYRQDPGQGLRLIYYSQIVNDFQKGDIAEGYSVSREKKESFPLTVTSAQKNPTAFYLCASSELAGVSQFFGPGTRLTVL.

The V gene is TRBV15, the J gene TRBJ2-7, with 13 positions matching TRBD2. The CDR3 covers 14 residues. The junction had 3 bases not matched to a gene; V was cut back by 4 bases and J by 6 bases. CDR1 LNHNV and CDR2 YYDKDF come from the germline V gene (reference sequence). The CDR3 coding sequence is TGTGCCACCAGCAAGGGACTAGCGGGATTCGAGCAGTACTTC. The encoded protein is CATSKGLAGFEQYF.

For the CDR3, the DNA is TGCGCCAGCAGCTTGGAGGGGTCTAGCAATCAGCCCCAGCATTTT. This sequence encodes CASSLEGSSNQPQHF. The chain employs TRBV5-1 and TRBJ1-5; TRBD1 is a possible D gene (5 bases). CDR3 length: 15 residues. Trimming pared 0 bases from V and 0 bases from J, leaving 7 bases between. Germline V CDR1 and CDR2: SGHRS, YFSETQ.

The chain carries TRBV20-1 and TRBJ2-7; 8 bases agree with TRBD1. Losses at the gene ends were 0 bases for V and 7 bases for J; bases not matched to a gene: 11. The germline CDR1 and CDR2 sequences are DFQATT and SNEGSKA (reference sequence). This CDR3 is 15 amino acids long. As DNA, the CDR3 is TGCAGTGCTAGAGAGAGGACAGGGTCGGTTCGGGAGCAGTACTTC. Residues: CSARERTGSVREQYF.

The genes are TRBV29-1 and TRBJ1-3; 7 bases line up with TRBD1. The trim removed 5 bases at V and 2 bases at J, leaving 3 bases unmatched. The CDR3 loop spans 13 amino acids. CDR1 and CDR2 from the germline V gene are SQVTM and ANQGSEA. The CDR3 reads CSVRDSPGNTIYF. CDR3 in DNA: TGCAGCGTTCGGGACAGCCCTGGAAACACCATATATTTT.

The CDR3, as DNA: TGCAGCGCCGTACTAGTTCATGAGCAGTTCTTC. This codes for CSAVLVHEQFF. The chain uses TRBV29-1 and TRBJ2-1; TRBD2 might be the D (5 bases). Looked up from germline, CDR1 is SQVTM and CDR2 is ANQGSEA. The ends were cut back, 7 bases at V and 8 bases at J, with 12 bases in the middle. The CDR3 is made up of 11 amino acids.